Below are 14 T cell receptor beta chains sequenced from a single sample in a study of shared clonotypes between healthy human individuals (dated by TCRdb to 2018 to 2021). CD8 naive samples were obtained by positive selection for CCR7 among CD45RO-negative cells, yielding a CD45RA+CCR7+ population from which TemRA cells were excluded. Libraries were constructed by the immunoSEQ multiplex PCR assay. What TCRdb holds here is the immuneACCESS table cut down to in-frame rearrangements. Part of the clones is not present; checked against another copy, under half of the missing clones reflect an unresolved V gene, and the others are unexplained. The sample table lists around 640,000 clones, around 96% of them with a count of one. Clones ranked in the top ten supply approximately 0.1% of the sample. Material for sequencing was naive CD8+ T cells sorted from blood. Taken with the paper, the label for cell subset or site translates to: CD45RA+CCR7+. The source of these receptors is a woman in her 30s in good health.

This sequence joins TRBV30 and TRBJ2-7; D call uncertain. V gave up 1 base and J gave up 5 bases, with 6 bases separating them. The germline V gene has CDR1 GTSNPN and CDR2 SVGIG (reference sequence). The CDR3 totals 11 residues. The CDR3 nucleotides are TGTGCCTGGAGTGAGACACACGAGCAGTACTTC. It codes for CAWSETHEQYF.

This chain uses TRBV7-6 with TRBJ1-1; unclear D gene. Germline CDR1 and CDR2: SGHVS and FNYEAQ. V gave up 1 base and J gave up 9 bases, with 12 bases separating them. CDR3 length: 13 residues. The CDR3 sequence is CASSLDNARKAFF. The CDR3, as DNA: TGTGCCAGCAGCTTAGATAATGCCAGAAAAGCTTTCTTT.

The chain uses TRBV5-6 and TRBJ2-3; D gene uncertain. CDR3 length equals 13 residues. Trimming left V 2 bases short and J 4 bases short, with 8 bases between. Per the germline V gene, CDR1 is SGHDT and CDR2 is YYEEEE. The CDR3 here is CASSFGSSDTQYF. The CDR3 DNA sequence: TGTGCCAGCAGCTTCGGTTCATCAGATACGCAGTATTTT.

The gene calls are TRBV28 and TRBJ2-2; TRBD1 agrees at 7 bases. Germline V gives CDR1 MDHEN, CDR2 SYDVKM. V shed 4 bases, J shed 3 bases, and the junction held 5 bases outside the gene matches. The CDR3 has 15 amino acids. The CDR3 DNA is TGTGCCAGCAGTTCCGGGACAGAAGACACCGGGGAGCTGTTTTTT. It translates to CASSSGTEDTGELFF.

The rearrangement links TRBV2 to TRBJ2-5; weak D call: TRBD2 (5 bases). This CDR3 has 13 amino acids. Trimming removed 8 bases at V and 1 base at J, with 11 bases between. The V gene's germline CDR1 is SNHLY and CDR2 FYNNEI. CDR3 bases: TGTGCCAGCTACAGCGGAACCCAAGAGACCCAGTACTTC. Its protein product is CASYSGTQETQYF.

The rearrangement links TRBV9 to TRBJ1-1; the D gene is possibly TRBD1 (5 bases). V lost 3 bases, J lost 1 base, and 7 bases lay in between. CDR1 SGDLS and CDR2 YYNGEE come from the germline V gene. The CDR3 sequence is 13 residues long. The CDR3 DNA reads as TGTGCCAGCAGCGGGGGGTCGAACACTGAAGCTTTCTTT. This gives the protein CASSGGSNTEAFF. The variable domain in full, completed from reference TRBV9 and TRBJ1-1, reads DSGVTQTPKHLITATGQRVTLRCSPRSGDLSVYWYQQSLDQGLQFLIQYYNGEERAKGNILERFSAQQFPDLHSELNLSSLELGDSALYFCASSGGSNTEAFFGQGTRLTVV.

The chain uses TRBV7-3 and TRBJ2-2; D unclear. The germline V gene has CDR1 SGHTA and CDR2 FQGTGA. The CDR3 is made up of 13 amino acids. V was clipped by 6 bases and J by 3 bases, with 8 bases between them. This chain's CDR3 is CASSSVDTGELFF. Written as DNA, the CDR3 is TGTGCCAGCAGTTCCGTAGACACCGGGGAGCTGTTTTTT.

The V gene is TRBV21-1, the J gene TRBJ1-2; the table assigns TRBD1, which was not confirmed against the DNA. TRBV21-1 is flagged as a pseudogene. The CDR3 has 18 residues. CDR3 protein: CASSKRGPEGTLNYGYTF. For the CDR3, the DNA is TGTGCCAGCAGCAAAAGGGGCCCCGAGGGGACACTTAACTATGGCTACACCTTC.

This sequence joins TRBV4-1 and TRBJ2-3; D remains ambiguous. CDR3 size: 15 residues. CDR1 is MGHRA and CDR2 is YSYEKL in the germline V gene. Trimming left V 6 bases short and J 2 bases short, with 15 bases between. This chain's CDR3 is CASSFSPFYTDTQYF. DNA of the CDR3: TGCGCCAGCAGTTTCAGCCCCTTCTACACAGATACGCAGTATTTT.

This chain links TRBV15 with TRBJ2-7, with TRBD2 identical over 7 bases. The CDR3 is made up of 15 amino acids. The V and J ends lost 3 bases and 0 bases, in that order; junction bases with no gene match: 5. Germline-derived CDR1 and CDR2 are LNHNV and YYDKDF (reference sequence). CDR3 residues: CATSRPTSSSYEQYF. The CDR3 coding sequence is TGTGCCACCAGCAGGCCGACTAGCAGCTCCTACGAGCAGTACTTC.

The V gene is TRBV11-2, the J gene TRBJ2-1, with a possible D match to TRBD2 (5 bases). Per germline, CDR1 SGHAT and CDR2 FQNNGV. This CDR3 is 13 amino acids long. Trimming cost V 0 bases and J 7 bases, with 7 bases left between them. The CDR3 spells CASSLDGINEQFF. The CDR3, as DNA: TGTGCCAGCAGCTTAGACGGGATAAATGAGCAGTTCTTC.

V and J are TRBV28 and TRBJ2-1; D unresolved. The germline V gene encodes CDR1 MDHEN and CDR2 SYDVKM. Trimming shortened V by 7 bases and J by 5 bases, and 18 bases separated the two germline ends. This CDR3 is built from 15 residues. Written as DNA, the CDR3 is TGTGCCAGCAACGGTGGCAGGCAGGCAAACAATGAGCAGTTCTTC. Translation gives CASNGGRQANNEQFF.

The rearrangement uses TRBV6-5 and TRBJ2-3; D unresolved. The CDR3 contains 12 residues. The germline CDR1 and CDR2 sequences are MNHEY and SVGAGI. V was trimmed by 5 bases and J by 4 bases, leaving 7 bases between them. The CDR3 DNA sequence: TGTGCCAGCAGTACAGAACCAGATACGCAGTATTTT. Its translation: CASSTEPDTQYF.

The chain has TRBV6-5 and TRBJ1-2; maybe TRBD1 (5 bases). The V end lost 6 bases, the J end lost 4 bases, and 12 bases lay between the germline ends. The CDR3 has 13 amino acids. Germline V gene data show CDR1 as MNHEY and CDR2 as SVGAGI. Written as DNA, the CDR3 is TGTGCCAGCAGAACGACAAGGGGCTATGGCTACACCTTC. It is translated as CASRTTRGYGYTF.